This T cell receptor beta chain was captured in a study of shared clonotypes between healthy human individuals. General study results and limits: Shared clonotypes across all four donors exceeded non-shared ones in generation probability. Roughly 5% of naive CD4 clonotypes were shared across four donors. Clonotype sharing among donors, it was expected, would be affected by sequencing depth.

Caucasian adults residing in Nashville, Tennessee made up all the donors. A note on this clone: The antigen remains undetermined.

Here immunoSEQ multiplex PCR was the method, and the copy in TCRdb shows in-frame clones only, minus some. Here the sample spans approximately 2,000,000 clones, roughly 90% being singletons. The V gene lost 7 bases and the J gene lost 0 bases, with 13 bases spanning the gap. The CDR3 contains 14 residues. Germline V CDR1 and CDR2: MNHEY, SMNVEV (reference sequence). The TCR comes from a man aged 18 to 30 in good health. Some clones in this sample may be carry-over from other donors' samples. J is TRBJ2-7 and V is TRBV27; D gene uncertain. What was sequenced was naive CD4+ T cells from PBMCs. Documented subset: CD45RA+ positively selected. DNA for the CDR3: TGTGCCAGCAAACCGGCGGACCCCTCCTACGAGCAGTACTTC. This codes for CASKPADPSYEQYF.